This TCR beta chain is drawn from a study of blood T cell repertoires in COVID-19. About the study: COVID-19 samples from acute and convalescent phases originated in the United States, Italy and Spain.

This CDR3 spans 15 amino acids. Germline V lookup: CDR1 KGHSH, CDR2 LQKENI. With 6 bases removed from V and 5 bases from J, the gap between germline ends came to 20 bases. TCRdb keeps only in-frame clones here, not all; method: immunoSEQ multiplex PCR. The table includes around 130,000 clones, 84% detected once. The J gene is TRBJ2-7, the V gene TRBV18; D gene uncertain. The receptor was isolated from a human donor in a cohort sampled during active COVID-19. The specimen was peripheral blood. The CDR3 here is CASSPRVPRLHEQYF. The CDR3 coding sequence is TGTGCCAGCTCTCCCCGGGTCCCGAGATTGCACGAGCAGTACTTC.